Below, one T cell receptor (beta chain) is given with its context. This sample stems from a study of T-cell memory formation after mild COVID-19. Via MiXCR, TCRdb re-called the 5' RACE reads, giving one row per CDR3 protein. The data hold about 470,000 distinct CDR3 sequences, with about 23% observed a single time. The CDR3 is 17 amino acids. Trimming at V came to 1 base and at J to 1 base, leaving 8 bases not matched to a gene. The germline CDR1 and CDR2 sequences are SGHDN and FVKESK. This receptor was identified in an adult woman who had mild COVID-19 (a few samples of this study predate the infection). Cell type and time point are not known. Specimen: PBMCs or a T cell subset sorted from them (not recorded which). The rearrangement uses TRBV14 and TRBJ2-3, with 7 nucleotides matching TRBD2. The CDR3 sequence is CASSQGLGRGGTDTQYF. The CDR3 nucleotides read TGTGCCAGCAGCCAAGGACTTGGACGGGGGGGCACAGATACGCAGTATTTT.